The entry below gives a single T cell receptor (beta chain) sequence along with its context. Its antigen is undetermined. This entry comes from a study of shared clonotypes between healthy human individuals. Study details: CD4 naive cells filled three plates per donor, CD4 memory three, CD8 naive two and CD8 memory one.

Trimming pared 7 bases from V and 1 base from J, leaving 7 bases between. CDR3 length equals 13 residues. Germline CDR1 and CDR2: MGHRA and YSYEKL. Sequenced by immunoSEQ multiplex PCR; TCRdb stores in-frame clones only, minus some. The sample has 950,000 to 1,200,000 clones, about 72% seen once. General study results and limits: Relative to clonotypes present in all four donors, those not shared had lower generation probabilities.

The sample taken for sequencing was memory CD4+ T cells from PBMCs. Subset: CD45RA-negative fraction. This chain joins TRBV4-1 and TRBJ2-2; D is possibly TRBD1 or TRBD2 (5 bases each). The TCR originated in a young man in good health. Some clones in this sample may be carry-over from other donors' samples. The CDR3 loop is CASMGVNTGELFF. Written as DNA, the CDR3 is TGCGCCAGCATGGGGGTGAACACCGGGGAGCTGTTTTTT.